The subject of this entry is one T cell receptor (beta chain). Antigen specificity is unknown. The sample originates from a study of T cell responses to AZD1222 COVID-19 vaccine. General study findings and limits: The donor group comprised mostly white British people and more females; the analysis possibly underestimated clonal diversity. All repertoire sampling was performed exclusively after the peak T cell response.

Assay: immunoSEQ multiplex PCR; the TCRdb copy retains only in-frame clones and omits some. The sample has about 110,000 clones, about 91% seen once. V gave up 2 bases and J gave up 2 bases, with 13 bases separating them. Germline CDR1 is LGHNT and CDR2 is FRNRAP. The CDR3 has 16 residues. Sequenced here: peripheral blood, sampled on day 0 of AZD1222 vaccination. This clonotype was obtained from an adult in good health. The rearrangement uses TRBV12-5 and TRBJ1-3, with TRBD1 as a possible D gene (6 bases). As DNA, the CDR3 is TGTGCTAGTGGTTTGCAGGGGCTCCGCGCTGGAAACACCATATATTTT. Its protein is CASGLQGLRAGNTIYF. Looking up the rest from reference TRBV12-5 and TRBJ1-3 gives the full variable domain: DARVTQTPRHKVTEMGQEVTMRCQPILGHNTVFWYRQTMMQGLELLAYFRNRAPLDDSGMPKDRFSAEMPDATLATLKIQPSEPRDSAVYFCASGLQGLRAGNTIYFGEGSWLTVV.